These 23 T cell receptor beta chains came from one sample sequenced in a study of Graves' ophthalmopathy and Graves' hyperthyroidism. Using RNA transcripts, the TCR beta CDR3 regions were amplified. HTBI-primed first-round RT-PCR preceded second-round multiplex PCR. From the multiplex PCR reads, TCRdb called clonotypes with MiXCR, one entry per CDR3 protein. The repertoire consists of roughly 1.1 million distinct CDR3 sequences, with about 35% occurring once and the leading ten covering around 10%. Sequencing was performed on peripheral blood or thyroid tissue (not recorded which). Receptors originate from an adult man with Graves' hyperthyroidism.

This clonotype occurred a few times. The V and J genes are TRBV20-1 and TRBJ2-3; 11 bases fit TRBD2. The CDR3 loop spans 15 amino acids. Germline lookup yields CDR1 DFQATT and CDR2 SNEGSKA (reference sequence). After removal of 5 bases from V and 2 bases from J, the junction contained 6 bases not matched to a gene. CDR3 nucleotide sequence: TGCAGTGCTTTGCCGGGACTAGCGGACACAGATACGCAGTATTTT. Translating it yields CSALPGLADTDTQYF.

This chain uses TRBV7-9 with TRBJ1-3, with D perhaps TRBD1 (5 bases). From germline, CDR1 is SEHNR and CDR2 FQNEAQ (reference sequence). The CDR3 runs 14 residues. With 5 bases removed from V and 7 bases from J, the gap between germline ends came to 15 bases. This CDR3 reads CASSLGTAENTIYF. The CDR3 region has the DNA TGTGCCAGCAGCCTTGGGACTGCCGAGAACACCATATATTTT.

This clonotype showed up many times. J is TRBJ1-6 and V is TRBV9; D is possibly TRBD1 (5 bases). The CDR3 extends over 15 amino acids. The germline gives CDR1 SGDLS, CDR2 YYNGEE. With 0 bases removed from V and 10 bases from J, the gap between germline ends came to 14 bases. In DNA, the CDR3 is TGTGCCAGCAGCGTAGATGATACGGGGGGGTCACCCCTCCACTTT. It encodes CASSVDDTGGSPLHF.

The V call is TRBV6-5, the J call TRBJ1-1, with 8 nucleotides matching TRBD1. Germline V gene lookup returns CDR1 MNHEY and CDR2 SVGAGI. This CDR3 region has 15 residues. V was clipped by 4 bases and J by 3 bases; unmatched bases: 7. CDR3 coding DNA: TGTGCCAGCAGTTCCATGCGACAGGGGTACACTGAAGCTTTCTTT. It yields the protein CASSSMRQGYTEAFF.

This rearrangement joins TRBV11-2 to TRBJ2-2; TRBD1 matches 10 bases. CDR1 and CDR2 (germline): SGHAT, FQNNGV. The trim removed 5 bases at V and 6 bases at J, leaving 9 bases unmatched. This CDR3 has 16 residues. CDR3 residues: CASSQGQGRKPGELFF. For the CDR3, the DNA is TGTGCCAGCAGCCAGGGACAGGGGCGCAAGCCCGGGGAGCTGTTTTTT.

The chain has TRBV5-1 and TRBJ1-2; D perhaps matches TRBD1 (5 bases). This CDR3 is built from 15 residues. The germline CDR1 and CDR2 sequences are SGHRS and YFSETQ. V gave up 2 bases and J gave up 2 bases, with 13 bases separating them. The CDR3 DNA follows: TGCGCCAGCAGCTTCACGGGACGGATGAACTATGGCTACACCTTC. It codes for CASSFTGRMNYGYTF.

This clonotype was detected many times. The chain couples TRBV12-3 or TRBV12-4 to TRBJ1-1, with 10 bases lining up with TRBD1. Trimming at V came to 3 bases and at J to 10 bases, leaving 8 bases not matched to a gene. This CDR3 comprises 14 residues. Here the CDR3 DNA reads TGTGCCAGCAGTTTTAGGGACAGGGGCCCAGGAGCTTTCTTT. It encodes CASSFRDRGPGAFF.

This clonotype came up many times. The genes are TRBV5-1 and TRBJ1-5; 7 bases align to TRBD1. Germline CDR1 is SGHRS and CDR2 is YFSETQ. The trim removed 0 bases at V and 4 bases at J, leaving 4 bases unmatched. This CDR3 is 15 amino acids long. The CDR3 coding sequence is TGCGCCAGCAGCTTGGGGGACAGTGCAAATCAGCCCCAGCATTTT. Translating it yields CASSLGDSANQPQHF.

Comments on this clonotype: A read error is possible here, since a much larger clone lies one base away. The CDR3 ends on some other residue instead of the conserved phenylalanine or tryptophan, so this is likely a read error. This chain uses TRBV20-1 with TRBJ1-5; D might be TRBD1 (5 bases). The CDR3 has 13 amino acids. Germline V gives CDR1 DFQATT, CDR2 SNEGSKA (reference sequence). V shed 2 bases and J shed 3 bases, with 8 bases lying between them. As DNA, the CDR3 is TGCAGTGCTAGAAGGGGAGCCAATCAGCCCCAGCATTGT. It encodes CSARRGANQPQHC.

In the case of this clonotype: Given a much more abundant clone one base away, this may be a read error. This is likely a read error, given that the CDR3 carries no conserved phenylalanine or tryptophan at its end. The V call is TRBV28, the J call TRBJ1-6; no reliable D call. The CDR3 covers 12 residues. Trimming took off 3 bases at V and 10 bases at J, with 7 bases between the two ends. Germline V gene sequence: CDR1 MDHEN, CDR2 SYDVKM. This CDR3 reads CASSFSSSPLHL. Written as DNA, the CDR3 is TGTGCCAGCAGTTTCTCAAGCTCACCCCTCCACCTT.

The CDR3 region has the DNA TGCAGTGCTAGCTCGGTGTCTAACCTCCACTTT. As protein: CSASSVSNLHF. The chain joins TRBV20-1 to TRBJ1-6, with D unclear. Looked up from germline, CDR1 is DFQATT and CDR2 is SNEGSKA (reference sequence). The CDR3 loop spans 11 amino acids. The V end lost 3 bases, the J end lost 15 bases, and 12 bases lay between the germline ends.

The J gene is TRBJ2-7, the V gene TRBV10-2; 13 nucleotides align to TRBD2. The J segment lost 6 bases and the V segment lost 5 bases, leaving 7 bases of the junction unmatched. CDR3 length equals 15 residues. The germline V gene has CDR1 WSHSY and CDR2 SAAADI. The CDR3 DNA is TGCGCCAGCAGTAGAACTAGCGGGGGGGCTGGCGAGCAGTACTTC. Encoded protein: CASSRTSGGAGEQYF.

The chain links TRBV20-1 to TRBJ1-4, with D uncertain. Trimming removed 1 base from V and 7 bases from J, with 16 bases in between. The germline gives CDR1 DFQATT, CDR2 SNEGSKA (reference sequence). The CDR3 sequence is 15 residues long. DNA of the CDR3: TGCAGTGCTAGAGGTCTTGAGGGATCGGGTGAAAAACTGTTTTTT. It is translated as CSARGLEGSGEKLFF.

The V call is TRBV15, the J call TRBJ1-2; 7 nucleotides agree with TRBD1. Germline trimming cut 4 bases from V and 5 bases from J; bases unmatched to any gene: 10. The V gene's germline CDR1 is LNHNV and CDR2 YYDKDF (reference sequence). The CDR3 runs to 15 residues. In nucleotides, the CDR3 is TGTGCCACCAGCACCGCAGACAGGGCCGATTATGGCTACACCTTC. Protein product: CATSTADRADYGYTF.

Regarding this clonotype: One junction end does not reproduce the germline sequence, and a read error may be involved. This chain connects TRBV9 to TRBJ2-7, with unresolved D. Per the germline V gene, CDR1 is SGDLS and CDR2 is YYNGEE. This CDR3 contains 14 residues. The CDR3 region has the DNA TGTGCTAGCAGCTTCGGCGACGTGGGCTACGAGCAGTACTTC. Translating it yields CASSFGDVGYEQYF.

The chain carries TRBV28 and TRBJ2-5, with 8 bases fitting TRBD2. The CDR3 runs 15 residues. Germline lookup yields CDR1 MDHEN and CDR2 SYDVKM. V gave up 6 bases and J gave up 5 bases; unmatched junction bases: 11. CDR3 sequence: CASSSVGTGGETQYF. Here the CDR3 DNA reads TGTGCCAGCAGCAGCGTGGGGACGGGGGGGGAGACCCAGTACTTC.

This chain links TRBV7-2 with TRBJ2-5, with D maybe TRBD2 (6 bases). The germline gives CDR1 SGHTA, CDR2 FQGNSA. V lost 2 bases and J lost 7, with 20 bases in between. This CDR3 has 16 residues. The DNA for the CDR3 is TGTGCCAGCAGCTTAAGAGGCAGGGAGGAGTTCGGGACCCAGTACTTC. Translating gives CASSLRGREEFGTQYF.

V and J are TRBV29-1 and TRBJ2-3, with no clear D. The V and J ends lost 6 bases and 1 base respectively, with 14 bases between them. CDR1 SQVTM and CDR2 ANQGSEA come from the germline V gene. The CDR3 covers 14 residues. The CDR3 DNA reads as TGCAGCGTCCCATTTTTGCACGGCACAGATACGCAGTATTTT. Its translation is CSVPFLHGTDTQYF.

About this clonotype: The germline gene is not matched at one end of the junction; a read error may be the cause. The V and J genes are TRBV2 and TRBJ2-5; possible D gene TRBD2, 6 bases. The V gene's germline CDR1 is SNHLY and CDR2 FYNNEI. The CDR3 totals 13 residues. The CDR3: CASRSGTQETRYF. In DNA, the CDR3 is TGTGCCAGCAGATCCGGGACTCAAGAGACCCGGTACTTC.

This clonotype was counted many times. The chain is built from TRBV12-3 or TRBV12-4 and TRBJ1-1; the match to TRBD1 covers 7 bases. The V gene end was trimmed by 9 bases and the J gene end by 9 bases; junction bases not matched to a gene: 13. This CDR3 is 13 amino acids long. The CDR3 coding sequence is TGTGCCAGTAAACGACAGGGAACCACCCAAGCTTTCTTT. Translated, it gives CASKRQGTTQAFF.

This clonotype was detected many times. This chain joins TRBV5-1 and TRBJ2-7, with D possibly matching TRBD1 (6 bases). The V end lost 0 bases, the J end lost 7 bases, and 17 bases lay between the germline ends. The CDR3 runs to 15 residues. The germline V gene has CDR1 SGHRS and CDR2 YFSETQ. CDR3 bases: TGCGCCAGCAGCTTGGATCCGGGACATTTGAGAGAGCAGTACTTC. Protein: CASSLDPGHLREQYF.

This clonotype came up a few times. The chain is built from TRBV20-1 and TRBJ2-7; a weak D match, TRBD2 (5 bases). Trimming pared 1 base from V and 4 bases from J, leaving 11 bases between. Germline CDR1 DFQATT, CDR2 SNEGSKA (reference sequence). CDR3 length: 13 residues. CDR3 sequence: CSARVKGVYEQYF. CDR3 bases: TGCAGTGCTAGAGTAAAGGGAGTTTACGAGCAGTACTTC.

There are many counts of this clonotype. This chain uses TRBV2 with TRBJ1-2; weak D call: TRBD1 (5 bases). Trimming stripped 3 bases from V and 1 base from J, with 12 bases between. CDR1 is SNHLY and CDR2 is FYNNEI in the germline V gene. CDR3 length: 15 amino acids. The CDR3 region has the DNA TGTGCCAGCAGTGATCCGGGACGGCTTAACTATGGCTACACCTTC. This gives the protein CASSDPGRLNYGYTF.